This T cell receptor beta chain emerged from a study of cytomegalovirus exposure and HLA in healthy donors. Study details: Of all 400 or so donors who were genotyped, 80% to 85% belonged to the Caucasian-associated ancestry cluster. Broader study findings: Later on, a genetic analysis was performed. It linked a missense variant in DCLRE1C with V- and J-gene trimming of TCR beta. Using a false discovery rate of 0.05, a later analysis showed that around 16,000 TCR beta sequences were associated with HLA alleles. When a later analysis compared HLA-associated TCR beta chains with equally common others, the HLA-associated chains turned out to be more clonally expanded and to have lower generation probabilities.

The study ran its PCR with 60 Vbeta and 13 Jbeta primers. Some clones are missing from TCRdb's copy, which holds only in-frame ones; the method was immunoSEQ multiplex PCR. The table shows tens of thousands of clones, with roughly 82% occurring only once. As to this clone: Its antigen is not known.

The CDR3 totals 13 residues. The ends lost 10 bases at V and 7 bases at J; junction bases unmatched: 6. Germline loops: CDR1 SGHTA, CDR2 FQGNSA. The clonotype comes from a man aged 30 to 39 in good health and CMV-seronegative. Specimen: PBMCs. The chain joins TRBV7-2 to TRBJ2-1, with TRBD2 matching over 11 bases. In nucleotides, the CDR3 is TGTGCCACCAGACTAGCGGGGCTTAATGAGCAGTTCTTC. The encoded protein is CATRLAGLNEQFF.